Listed here are 12 T cell receptor beta chains from one sample, sequenced in a study of Ad26.COV2.S vaccination and SARS-CoV-2 variants. Stated treatment: around 19 received Ad26.COV2.S at low or high dose, single or two shots; about 5 received placebo; per-sample allocation not given. Following the first vaccine or placebo injection, samples were taken on day 63. Here immunoSEQ multiplex PCR was the method, and the copy in TCRdb shows in-frame clones only, minus some. Of 350,000 to 450,000 clones listed, 83% are singletons. The sequencing here drew on peripheral blood, taken in a trial of Ad26.COV2.S vaccine versus placebo. The receptors were sampled from a person between 18 and 59 years old who received the Ad26.COV2.S COVID-19 vaccine or a placebo.

The rearrangement uses TRBV5-1 and TRBJ2-6; TRBD2 is a possible D gene (6 bases). Germline values: CDR1 SGHRS, CDR2 YFSETQ. The CDR3 length is 15 residues. The V gene lost 10 bases and the J gene lost 2 bases, with 16 bases spanning the gap. CDR3 amino acids: CAARGLGTGANVLTF. The CDR3 DNA is TGCGCCGCGAGGGGACTTGGTACTGGGGCCAACGTCCTGACTTTC.

The chain couples TRBV6-1 to TRBJ1-2; 8 bases align to TRBD1. CDR3 length: 15 residues. Losses at the gene ends were 0 bases for V and 8 bases for J; bases not matched to a gene: 8. The germline gives CDR1 MNHNS, CDR2 SASEGT. CDR3 coding DNA: TGTGCCAGCAGTGAAGCGGAGTGGACAGGGCGAGGCTACACCTTC. Encoded protein: CASSEAEWTGRGYTF.

This chain links TRBV6-5 with TRBJ1-6; D is possibly TRBD1 (5 bases). Germline assignment: CDR1 MNHEY and CDR2 SVGAGI. This CDR3 comprises 14 residues. Trimming left V 7 bases short and J 1 base short, with 8 bases between. Written as DNA, the CDR3 is TGTGCCAGCATGAAGGGGTCCTATAATTCACCCCTCCACTTT. Amino acid sequence: CASMKGSYNSPLHF.

The chain has TRBV6-5 and TRBJ2-7; D ambiguous. Germline V gene data show CDR1 as MNHEY and CDR2 as SVGAGI. The V end was cut by 6 bases, the J end by 3 bases, with 6 bases between. The CDR3 sequence is 11 residues long. CDR3 nucleotides: TGTGCCAGCAGGATCCACTACGAGCAGTACTTC. It encodes CASRIHYEQYF.

The chain employs TRBV18 and TRBJ1-2, with 11 bases matching TRBD1. Trimming at V came to 4 bases and at J to 2 bases, leaving 6 bases not matched to a gene. From germline, CDR1 is KGHSH and CDR2 LQKENI. The CDR3 sequence is 16 residues long. The chain's CDR3 is CASSRIRDRGNYGYTF. CDR3 nucleotides: TGTGCCAGCTCACGCATCCGGGACAGGGGGAACTATGGCTACACCTTC.

The chain combines TRBV19 with TRBJ2-1; 7 bases map to TRBD2. Germline V lookup: CDR1 LNHDA, CDR2 SQIVND (reference sequence). The CDR3 extends over 17 amino acids. The trim removed 3 bases at V and 5 bases at J, leaving 13 bases unmatched. CDR3 sequence (DNA): TGTGCCAGTAGTATGATGGTTTGGCAGACTAGCAACAATGAGCAGTTCTTC. This translates into CASSMMVWQTSNNEQFF.

V and J are TRBV3-1 (or the pseudogene TRBV3-2) and TRBJ1-1, with D unresolved. This CDR3 region has 14 residues. Germline CDR1 LGHDT, CDR2 YNNKEL (reference sequence). Trimming shortened V by 1 base and J by 1 base, and 7 bases separated the two germline ends. This CDR3 is CASSQVRGNTEAFF. DNA of the CDR3: TGTGCCAGCAGCCAAGTTCGAGGGAACACTGAAGCTTTCTTT.

This sequence joins TRBV11-2 and TRBJ2-7; the D gene could be TRBD1 or TRBD2 (5 bases each). V lost 2 bases, J lost 6 bases, and 11 bases lay in between. The CDR3 length is 13 residues. CDR1 SGHAT and CDR2 FQNNGV come from the germline V gene. The CDR3 coding sequence is TGTGCCAGCAGCTTATTGGGGGACGGCGAGCAGTACTTC. Translation: CASSLLGDGEQYF.

Only one count was recorded for this clone. The chain has TRBV27 and TRBJ2-7, with D tentatively TRBD2 (6 bases). This CDR3 has 12 amino acids. Trimming stripped 6 bases from V and 7 bases from J, with 13 bases between. Germline V gene data show CDR1 as MNHEY and CDR2 as SMNVEV (reference sequence). CDR3 in DNA: TGTGCCAGCAGGTCCGGGGGTAGGGAGCAGTACTTC. Translated, it gives CASRSGGREQYF.

The V gene is TRBV29-1, the J gene TRBJ1-2; D remains ambiguous. The V end lost 5 bases, the J end lost 7 bases, and 14 bases lay between the germline ends. CDR1 SQVTM and CDR2 ANQGSEA come from the germline V gene. CDR3 length: 12 amino acids. The CDR3 DNA sequence: TGCAGCGTTCCCCCGGAGGGCTTTGGCTACACCTTC. Its translation is CSVPPEGFGYTF.

The chain uses TRBV10-2 and TRBJ2-5, with TRBD2 identical over 10 bases. The CDR3 is made up of 18 amino acids. J gave up 0 bases and V 5 bases, and 12 bases lay outside the gene matches. Germline V gene lookup returns CDR1 WSHSY and CDR2 SAAADI. For the CDR3, the DNA is TGCGCCAGCAGTCGGGGTAGCGGGGGGCAAATGTACCAAGAGACCCAGTACTTC. This translates into CASSRGSGGQMYQETQYF.

The count of this clone is one. This chain uses TRBV5-6 with TRBJ1-2, with 8 bases lining up with TRBD1. This CDR3 is 15 amino acids long. V trimming: 7 bases; J trimming: 2 bases; junction bases outside the gene matches: 10. Germline CDR1 is SGHDT and CDR2 is YYEEEE. The CDR3 DNA sequence: TGTGCCAGCGGCTGGGCCCACAGGGGGAACTATGGCTACACCTTC. Translating gives CASGWAHRGNYGYTF. Complete variable domain (other parts from reference TRBV5-6 and TRBJ1-2): DAGVTQSPTHLIKTRGQQVTLRCSPKSGHDTVSWYQQALGQGPQFIFQYYEEEERQRGNFPDRFSGHQFPNYSSELNVNALLLGDSALYLCASGWAHRGNYGYTFGSGTRLTVV.